This T cell receptor (beta chain) was captured by sequencing in a study of shared clonotypes between healthy human individuals (dated by TCRdb to the early 2020s). The study in broad terms: Two women and a few men aged 18 to 49 years were included in the cohort. Leukapheresis yielded between about 0.94 and 8.9 billion PBMCs per donor. The study deeply sequenced blood TCR repertoires of about 5 healthy adults to estimate repertoire size and the extent of clonotype sharing between individuals. Per donor, three plates each were used for CD4 naive and CD4 memory, two for CD8 naive, and one for CD8 memory. Libraries were prepared and TCR repertoires were sequenced by different laboratories using diverse techniques, in order to increase sequencing depth and limit assay-specific biases. Study-level results and caveats: Pairwise subsampling led to the expectation that sequencing depth would affect the degree of clonotype sharing among donors. Naive subsets generally had larger estimated clonotype richness than memory subsets. Sampling was limited to blood, and TCR repertoires in tissue likely differ from TCR repertoires in blood. Sharing across several donors was observed for roughly 5% of naive CD4, over 3% of naive CD8, over 2% of memory CD4, and around 0.4% of memory CD8 clonotypes. Because the study included only a small number of donors, the genetic and exposure-history diversity represented was limited. Incomplete sequencing was indicated by rarefaction of sorted-subset datasets, despite the large sequencing depth. Compared with non-shared clonotypes, clonotypes shared by all four sorted-subset donors had higher generation probabilities.

TCR CDR3 regions were amplified from genomic DNA by multiplex PCR using the deep immunoSEQ assay. Genomic DNA extracted from each cell subset was distributed evenly over all wells of several immunoSEQ 96-well plates, and each plate served as one replicate. For sorted subsets, 150 to 250 ng of genomic DNA, equivalent to around 31,000 T cell genomes, went into each replicate PCR. The purified libraries were quantified using a Qubit 3.0 fluorometer, sized with a Bioanalyzer 2100, and then quantified again using the KAPA Library Quantification kit. A separate single-read 150-cycle Illumina NextSeq 550 flow cell was used to sequence each immunoSEQ 96-well plate. The paper's data handling went like this. Because only junctional sequences without quality scores were contained in the immunoSEQ output, filtering matching that applied to full-length reads could not be performed. To assign V/J genes and CDR3, sequences were annotated using PyIR, a Python wrapper for IgBLAST v1.9, with IMGT germline references. Any read was removed if the V/J assignment was weak (E-value above 1e-6), the CDR3 was missing, or the read contained stop codons, out-of-frame junctions, or ambiguous translated residues. A V3J clonotype was defined by an identical inferred V gene, J gene, and CDR3 amino acid sequence. Percentage overlap between repertoires was calculated by dividing the number of shared unique clonotypes by the size of the smaller repertoire. RTK rarefaction, the Chao1 estimator, and Recon v2.1 estimates of unobserved clonotypes were used to assess repertoire richness. OLGA was used to compute generation probabilities for all TCRbeta clonotypes that the gDNA method yielded from a handful of donors. TCRdb retrieved this table from immuneACCESS and kept in-frame rearrangements only. Not all clones are present; in checked studies, unresolved V genes account for under half, and no reason is known for the remainder. V and J calls and clone size follow that table, whereas D and trimming were derived from the DNA. The sample contains over 2 million clones, about 95% of them found a single time. 0.1% to 0.15% of the sample comes from the top ten.

The germline V and J ends show losses of 5 bases and 5 bases respectively, and no gene match explains 1 base of the junction. Including the terminal cysteine and phenylalanine, the CDR3 comprises 12 residues. Only the CDR3 region is kept as DNA, spanning 36 bases read in frame from base 1. The germline V gene (reference sequence) provides CDR1 MNHNY and CDR2 SVGAGI. The donors were healthy, HIV-negative adults who had no recently reported acute infections or vaccinations. Only Caucasian adults living in Nashville, Tennessee, USA were represented among the donors. CD4+ T cells were enriched by magnetic negative selection; naive cells were then positively selected on CD45RA, and the negative fraction formed the memory subset. After blood collection by leukapheresis, PBMCs were isolated using Ficoll-Histopaque density gradient centrifugation and then cryopreserved in the vapor phase of liquid nitrogen. Purity and quantity of every magnetically sorted T cell population were checked by analytical flow cytometry. Genomic DNA was isolated from every sorted fraction and measured by UV absorbance on a Nanodrop 2000c.

As regards this clone: Its antigen is not yet known. No much larger clone is present one base from it, and per-base qualities are unavailable.

Sample: naive CD4+ T cells sorted from blood. This specimen's cell subset or site label, per the study, means: CD45RA+ positively selected. The sequence joins TRBV6-6 to TRBJ2-7; TRBD2 fits 9 bases in the junction. This receptor was identified in a man aged 18-30 years in good health. The bases read TGTGCCAGCAGTAGCGGGAGGAACGAGCAGTACTTC. This translates into CASSSGRNEQYF.